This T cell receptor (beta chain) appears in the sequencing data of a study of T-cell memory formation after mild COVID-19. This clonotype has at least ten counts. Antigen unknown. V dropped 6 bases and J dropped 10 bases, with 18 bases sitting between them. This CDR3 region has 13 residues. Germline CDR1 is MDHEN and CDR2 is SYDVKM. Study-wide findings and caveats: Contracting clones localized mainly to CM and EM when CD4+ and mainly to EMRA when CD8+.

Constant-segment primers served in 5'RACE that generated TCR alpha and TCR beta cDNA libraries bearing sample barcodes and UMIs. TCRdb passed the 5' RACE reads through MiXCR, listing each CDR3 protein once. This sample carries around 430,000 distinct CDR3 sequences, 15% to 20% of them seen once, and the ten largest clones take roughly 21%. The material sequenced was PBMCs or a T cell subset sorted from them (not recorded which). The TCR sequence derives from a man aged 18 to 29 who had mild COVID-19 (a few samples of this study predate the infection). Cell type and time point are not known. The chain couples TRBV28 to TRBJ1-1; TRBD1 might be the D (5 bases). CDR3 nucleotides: TGTGCCAGCAGCCCTGCCCCAGGGATTACAGCTTTCTTT. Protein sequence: CASSPAPGITAFF. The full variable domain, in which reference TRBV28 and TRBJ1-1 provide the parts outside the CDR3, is DVKVTQSSRYLVKRTGEKVFLECVQDMDHENMFWYRQDPGLGLRLIYFSYDVKMKEKGDIPEGYSVSREKKERFSLILESASTNQTSMYLCASSPAPGITAFFGQGTRLTVV.